This entry features one TCR beta chain sequence. What it binds is unknown. The data stem from a study of cytomegalovirus exposure and HLA in healthy donors. V lost 4 bases and J lost 1; bases outside the gene matches: 8. CDR3 length: 16 amino acids. Per germline, CDR1 SGHRS and CDR2 YFSETQ. Regarding the study as a whole: Earlier analysis looked at TCR beta V segments, and most were productive about 90% or about 30% of the time.

The primer mix had 60 Vbeta and 13 Jbeta primers. The protocol was immunoSEQ multiplex PCR, while the TCRdb copy is restricted to in-frame clones and leaves out a portion. The table lists approximately 79,000 clones, about 79% of them singletons. What was sequenced was PBMCs. This clonotype originated in a male donor in good health and CMV-seropositive. This chain uses TRBV5-1 with TRBJ1-1; 9 nucleotides agree with TRBD1. The DNA for the CDR3 is TGCGCCAGCAGCAGTGGGACAGGGCAGGGGAACACTGAAGCTTTCTTT. Translated: CASSSGTGQGNTEAFF.